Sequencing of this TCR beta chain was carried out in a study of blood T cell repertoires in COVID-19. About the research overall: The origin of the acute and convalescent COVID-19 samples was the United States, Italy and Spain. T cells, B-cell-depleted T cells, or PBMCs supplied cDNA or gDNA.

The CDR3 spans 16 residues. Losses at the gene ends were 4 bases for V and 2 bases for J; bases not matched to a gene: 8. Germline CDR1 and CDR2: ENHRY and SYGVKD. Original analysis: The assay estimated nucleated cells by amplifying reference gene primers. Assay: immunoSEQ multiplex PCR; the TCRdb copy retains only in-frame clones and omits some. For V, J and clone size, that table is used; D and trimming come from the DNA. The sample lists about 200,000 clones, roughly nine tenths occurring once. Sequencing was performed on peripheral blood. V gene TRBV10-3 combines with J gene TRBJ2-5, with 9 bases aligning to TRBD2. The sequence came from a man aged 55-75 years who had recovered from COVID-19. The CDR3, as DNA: TGTGCCATCAGTGCGCCAGTAGCGGGGGCACAAGAGACCCAGTACTTC. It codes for CAISAPVAGAQETQYF.